The 14 T cell receptor beta chains reported below all come from one sample, sequenced in a study of CXCR3-negative and CXCR3-positive naive CD8 T cells. UMI labels and 5' RACE were used to prepare the TRB cDNA libraries. TCRdb re-called the 5' RACE reads and shows each CDR3 protein once, DNA omitted. The sample yields tens of thousands of distinct CDR3 sequences, of which the top ten take up around 1%. Sequencing was done on a sample of naive CXCR3- CD8+ T cells from blood. Subset specified: CD45RO-CCR7+CD27+CD95- naive CD8+ T cells lacking CXCR3 (TNR3-). The receptors come from a human donor in good health. Some clones in this sample may be carry-over from other donors' samples.

V is TRBV30 and J is TRBJ2-7; the D gene TCRdb calls, TRBD1, cannot be checked with no DNA. Germline loops: CDR1 GTSNPN, CDR2 SVGIG (reference sequence). This CDR3 comprises 14 residues. This CDR3 reads CAWSPDRNPYEQYF.

The chain uses TRBV23-1 and TRBJ1-5; the TRBD1 assignment by TCRdb is unverifiable without DNA. TRBV23-1 falls under the ORF class, with uncertain function. The CDR3 length is 14 residues. The CDR3 region is CASSQSSRGQPQHF.

This chain links TRBV6-5 with TRBJ2-3. This CDR3 has 13 residues. The germline V gene has CDR1 MNHEY and CDR2 SVGAGI. CDR3 sequence: CASSSGMRDTQYF.

The chain combines TRBV29-1 with TRBJ1-4; with no DNA, the TCRdb D assignment of TRBD1 cannot be verified. CDR3 length: 12 residues. The germline CDR1 and CDR2 sequences are SQVTM and ANQGSEA. This CDR3 is CSARQGGEKLFF.

The chain carries TRBV12-3 or TRBV12-4 and TRBJ2-6; TCRdb gives TRBD1 as the D gene, but with no DNA this cannot be confirmed. The CDR3 has 14 amino acids. The CDR3 loop is CASSLRAGANVLTF.

The rearrangement uses TRBV29-1 and TRBJ2-2; TCRdb selects TRBD1, and the lack of DNA leaves this call unchecked. This CDR3 comprises 15 residues. Germline values: CDR1 SQVTM, CDR2 ANQGSEA. CDR3 residues: CSVAQQGANTGELFF.

The chain links TRBV7-3 to TRBJ2-5; without DNA, the TCRdb call of TRBD1 cannot be checked. Germline V gene lookup returns CDR1 SGHTA and CDR2 FQGTGA. The CDR3 is 14 residues long. The CDR3 is CASSLGARGETQYF.

The chain carries TRBV7-2 and TRBJ2-7; the TRBD1 assignment by TCRdb is unverifiable without DNA. CDR3 length: 14 amino acids. Germline assignment: CDR1 SGHTA and CDR2 FQGNSA. The CDR3 is CASSLIGTGYEQYF.

The CDR3 sequence is CASSSGGREAFF. The V call is TRBV7-9, the J call TRBJ1-1. In germline, CDR1 is SEHNR, CDR2 FQNEAQ (reference sequence). This CDR3 contains 12 residues.

This sequence joins TRBV2 and TRBJ1-1. From germline, CDR1 is SNHLY and CDR2 FYNNEI. There are 14 residues in the CDR3. The chain's CDR3 is CASRPGTSNTEAFF.

This chain links TRBV6-5 with TRBJ2-7; the D call of TRBD2 rests on TCRdb alone, since no DNA is present to check it. The CDR3 contains 17 residues. Germline V gives CDR1 MNHEY, CDR2 SVGAGI. Here the CDR3 reads CASSYYRPGALSYEQYF.

The rearrangement joins TRBV6-2 or TRBV6-3 to TRBJ1-2; without DNA, the TCRdb call of TRBD1 cannot be checked. This CDR3 region has 13 residues. In germline, CDR1 is MNHEY, CDR2 SVGEGT. The CDR3 is CASSPGRIYGYTF.

J is TRBJ2-1 and V is TRBV12-3 or TRBV12-4; no DNA is available, so the TRBD2 call from TCRdb remains unchecked. The CDR3 length is 15 residues. CDR3 loop: CASKSGAASYNEQFF.

The chain couples TRBV7-9 to TRBJ2-1. Per the germline V gene, CDR1 is SEHNR and CDR2 is FQNEAQ (reference sequence). The CDR3 covers 12 residues. The chain's CDR3 is CASSLGQPEQFF.